Following are 19 T cell receptor beta chains from one sample sequenced in a study of shared clonotypes between healthy human individuals. The assay was immunoSEQ multiplex PCR, and TCRdb's table has in-frame clones only and misses some. Of around 440,000 clones in the sample, approximately 77% are singletons; the top ten hold 12%. Material: PBMCs. The source of these receptors is a woman aged 35 to 49 in good health. Some clones in this sample may be carry-over from other donors' samples.

Many counts were recorded for this clone. CDR3 in amino acids: CASGTAVPYEQYF. The CDR3, as DNA: TGTGCCAGCGGGACCGCGGTTCCCTACGAGCAGTACTTC. This chain connects TRBV2 to TRBJ2-7; possibly TRBD1 or TRBD2 for D (5 bases each). This CDR3 is 13 amino acids long. The germline CDR1 and CDR2 sequences are SNHLY and FYNNEI. V was cut by 8 bases and J by 2 bases, with 13 bases left in between.

The genes are TRBV25-1 and TRBJ1-1, with 7 bases identical to TRBD1. The V gene end was trimmed by 4 bases and the J gene end by 2 bases; junction bases not matched to a gene: 7. CDR1 and CDR2 (germline): MGHDK, SYGVNS. This CDR3 has 15 residues. In DNA, the CDR3 is TGTGCCAGCAGTGCTCCGACAGGGCGTAACACTGAAGCTTTCTTT. It codes for CASSAPTGRNTEAFF. Full variable domain (rest looked up from reference TRBV25-1 and TRBJ1-1): EADIYQTPRYLVIGTGKKITLECSQTMGHDKMYWYQQDPGMELHLIHYSYGVNSTEKGDLSSESTVSRIRTEHFPLTLESARPSHTSQYLCASSAPTGRNTEAFFGQGTRLTVV.

This chain uses TRBV5-4 with TRBJ1-2; D unclear. Germline V gene sequence: CDR1 SGHNT, CDR2 YYREEE (reference sequence). Trimming pared 4 bases from V and 12 bases from J, leaving 16 bases between. The CDR3 has 12 residues. CDR3 in amino acids: CASSPDRMENTF. The DNA for the CDR3 is TGTGCCAGCAGCCCCGATCGCATGGAGAACACCTTC.

This clone has at least ten counts. A read error may account for a junction end that differs from germline. The chain is built from TRBV30 and TRBJ1-1; D remains unclear. The germline CDR1 and CDR2 sequences are GTSNPN and SVGIG (reference sequence). This CDR3 is 15 amino acids long. The CDR3 nucleotides are TGTGCCCGGAGTGTAGGTAGAGCCGGGGACACTGAAGCTTTCTTT. This gives the protein CARSVGRAGDTEAFF.

This clone was counted ten times or more. The chain is built from TRBV5-6 and TRBJ2-1, with D hard to call. Germline V lookup: CDR1 SGHDT, CDR2 YYEEEE. Trimming removed 2 bases from V and 4 bases from J, with 7 bases in between. The CDR3 runs to 13 residues. The CDR3 loop is CASSFIGYNEQFF. In DNA form, the CDR3 reads TGTGCCAGCAGCTTCATCGGTTACAATGAGCAGTTCTTC.

This chain joins TRBV7-2 and TRBJ1-2; D uncertain. Germline loops: CDR1 SGHTA, CDR2 FQGNSA. V lost 1 base, J lost 0 bases, and 15 bases lay in between. This CDR3 comprises 17 residues. This chain's CDR3 is CASSLERITAANYGYTF. The CDR3 DNA reads TGTGCCAGCAGCTTAGAACGGATCACAGCCGCTAACTATGGCTACACCTTC.

The CDR3 sequence: CASNGGLNQPQHF. Here the CDR3 DNA reads TGTGCCAGCAACGGGGGGCTAAATCAGCCCCAGCATTTT. The V gene is TRBV28, the J gene TRBJ1-5; D possibly corresponds to TRBD1 (6 bases). The CDR3 extends over 13 amino acids. V lost 7 bases, J lost 4 bases, and 11 bases lay in between. Germline-derived CDR1 and CDR2 are MDHEN and SYDVKM.

The J gene is TRBJ1-4, the V gene TRBV4-3, with 11 bases matching TRBD1. CDR1 and CDR2 (germline): LGHNA, YSLEER. Germline trimming cut 3 bases from V and 4 bases from J; bases unmatched to any gene: 10. The CDR3 runs to 18 residues. CDR3 DNA sequence: TGCGCCAGCAGCCAGGGAGGACAGGGGGCTCTCGTTAATGAAAAACTGTTTTTT. Translation gives CASSQGGQGALVNEKLFF.

In regard to this clone: This likely traces to a read error, being one base from a far larger clone. This chain uses TRBV30 with TRBJ1-1; D call uncertain. The germline CDR1 and CDR2 sequences are GTSNPN and SVGIG (reference sequence). This CDR3 has 14 amino acids. CDR3 sequence: CAWSVRGINTEALF. The CDR3 nucleotides read TGTGCCTGGAGTGTGAGAGGGATAAACACTGAAGCTCTCTTT.

The sample holds many counts of this clone. V usage is TRBV18 and J usage is TRBJ1-2; possible D gene TRBD1, 6 bases. Germline V gene lookup returns CDR1 KGHSH and CDR2 LQKENI. V was shortened by 2 bases and J by 6 bases, with 16 bases between the two germline ends. The CDR3 is made up of 15 amino acids. CDR3 bases: TGTGCCAGCTCACCAGTTTTGGGGGGCGATGATGGCTACACCTTC. As protein: CASSPVLGGDDGYTF.

This clone was found a few times. The chain employs TRBV30 and TRBJ1-5, with D uncertain. Germline V gene lookup returns CDR1 GTSNPN and CDR2 SVGIG (reference sequence). V was trimmed by 0 bases and J by 7 bases, leaving 10 bases between them. The CDR3 length is 13 residues. In nucleotides, the CDR3 is TGTGCCTGGAGTGTACTCGATGGACAGCCCCAGCATTTT. Its protein is CAWSVLDGQPQHF.

V usage is TRBV25-1 and J usage is TRBJ2-7, with 7 bases fitting TRBD1. V lost 8 bases to trimming and J lost 7 bases; unmatched junction nucleotides: 8. The germline CDR1 and CDR2 sequences are MGHDK and SYGVNS. This CDR3 has 12 amino acids. CDR3 residues: CASGRGLGEQYF. In DNA, the CDR3 is TGTGCCAGCGGAAGGGGGCTGGGTGAGCAGTACTTC.

The chain links TRBV6-6 to TRBJ2-1; 8 positions agree with TRBD2. The V segment lost 6 bases and the J segment 12 bases; nucleotides outside the gene matches: 4. Germline CDR1 reads MNHNY; CDR2 reads SVGAGI (reference sequence). This CDR3 has 11 residues. The CDR3 nucleotides read TGTGCCAGCAGCCCCGGGAGGGCGCAGTTCTTC. This gives the protein CASSPGRAQFF.

V is TRBV6-6 and J is TRBJ1-4, with 8 bases fitting TRBD1. CDR1 and CDR2 (germline): MNHNY, SVGAGI (reference sequence). This CDR3 region has 15 residues. Trimming cost V 5 bases and J 4 bases; bases outside gene matches: 6. CDR3 DNA sequence: TGTGCCAGCAGTGTCTACAGGGGGGGTAATGAAAAACTGTTTTTT. Protein: CASSVYRGGNEKLFF.

By share, this clone ranks as medium-sized. The same CDR3 also results from other DNA sequences found in this sample. The chain uses TRBV5-4 and TRBJ2-7; no clear D gene. This CDR3 spans 14 amino acids. V gave up 0 bases and J gave up 6 bases, with 13 bases separating them. Looked up from germline, CDR1 is SGHNT and CDR2 is YYREEE (reference sequence). CDR3 in DNA: TGTGCCAGCAGCTTGGGGCAATGGAAGGGCGAGCAGTACTTC. Encoded protein: CASSLGQWKGEQYF.

This clone was found many times. This same CDR3 is encoded by further DNA sequences in the sample. The chain employs TRBV2 and TRBJ1-1; D not certain. Germline lookup yields CDR1 SNHLY and CDR2 FYNNEI. The CDR3 length is 12 residues. V lost 3 bases and J lost 4, with 6 bases in between. CDR3 amino acids: CASSERSTEAFF. The CDR3 nucleotides read TGTGCCAGCAGTGAGCGAAGCACTGAAGCTTTCTTT.

Note on this clone: Other DNA variants within this sample encode the same CDR3. The chain links TRBV5-1 to TRBJ2-7; 8 nucleotides align to TRBD2. With 5 bases clipped from V and 2 bases from J, the junction kept 3 bases outside the gene matches. This CDR3 spans 13 amino acids. In germline, CDR1 is SGHRS, CDR2 YFSETQ. CDR3 sequence: CASRVGGAYEQYF. CDR3 nucleotide sequence: TGCGCCAGCAGGGTCGGGGGGGCCTACGAGCAGTACTTC.

V is TRBV6-1 and J is TRBJ2-7, with a possible D match to TRBD2 (5 bases). Germline CDR1 MNHNS, CDR2 SASEGT. CDR3 length: 15 amino acids. V gave up 4 bases and J gave up 4 bases, with 17 bases separating them. This chain's CDR3 is CASSVISAIGYEQYF. The CDR3 DNA follows: TGTGCCAGCAGTGTGATTAGCGCCATAGGTTACGAGCAGTACTTC.

Worth noting for this clone: This probably arose from a read error, given a far larger clone one base away. The chain uses TRBV10-3 and TRBJ2-7, with D perhaps matching TRBD2 (6 bases). Germline assignment: CDR1 ENHRY and CDR2 SYGVKD. The CDR3 has 12 residues. The CDR3 nucleotides read TGTGCCACCAGTGAGGGAGGACTCGAGCAGTACTTC. Its protein product is CATSEGGLEQYF.